Reported below is one TCR beta chain. Produced via immunoSEQ multiplex PCR; TCRdb's table is partial and in-frame only. The table includes about 200,000 clones, roughly nine tenths detected once. The data are from a study of blood T cell repertoires in COVID-19. Study-wide context: Material from acute and convalescent COVID-19 was sourced from the United States, Italy and Spain.

The CDR3 runs to 14 residues. Germline values: CDR1 SGHRS, CDR2 YFSETQ. V lost 4 bases to trimming and J lost 3 bases, with 13 bases between them. The chain carries TRBV5-1 and TRBJ2-5; D gene ambiguous. Sequencing used peripheral blood. This sequence originates from a man between 40 and 49 years old with acute or convalescent COVID-19. As DNA, the CDR3 is TGCGCCAGCAGCCTGATGGGCAGTGAAGAGACCCAGTACTTC. It translates to CASSLMGSEETQYF. The entire variable domain, with the rest obtained from reference TRBV5-1 and TRBJ2-5, is as follows: KAGVTQTPRYLIKTRGQQVTLSCSPISGHRSVSWYQQTPGQGLQFLFEYFSETQRNKGNFPGRFSGRQFSNSRSEMNVSTLELGDSALYLCASSLMGSEETQYFGPGTRLLVL.